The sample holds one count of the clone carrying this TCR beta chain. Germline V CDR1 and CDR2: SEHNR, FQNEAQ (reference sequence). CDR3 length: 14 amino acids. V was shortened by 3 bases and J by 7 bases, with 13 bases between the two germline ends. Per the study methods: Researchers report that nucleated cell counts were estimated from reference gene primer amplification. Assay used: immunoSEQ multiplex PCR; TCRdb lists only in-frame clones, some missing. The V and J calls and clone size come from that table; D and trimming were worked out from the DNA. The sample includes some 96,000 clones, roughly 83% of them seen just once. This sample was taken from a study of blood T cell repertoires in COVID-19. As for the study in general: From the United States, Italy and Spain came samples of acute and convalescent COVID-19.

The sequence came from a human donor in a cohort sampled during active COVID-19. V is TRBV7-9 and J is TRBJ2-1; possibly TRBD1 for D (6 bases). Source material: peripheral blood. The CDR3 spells CASSLIGGLNEQFF. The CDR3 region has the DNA TGTGCCAGCAGCTTGATTGGGGGCCTGAATGAGCAGTTCTTC.